This T cell receptor (beta chain) was observed in a study of blood T cell repertoires in COVID-19. In the authors' methods: Quantification of nucleated cells was approximated via reference gene primer amplification. Repertoires were generated with immunoSEQ multiplex PCR, while TCRdb's copy carries only in-frame clones and drops some. The DNA gave D and trimming, while V, J and clone size come from that table. The data show around 63,000 clones, with 75% to 85% seen just once and over 5.5% held by the top ten. This clone was recorded a few times. This sequence originates from a man in his sixties with acute or convalescent COVID-19. Sequenced input: peripheral blood.

In nucleotides, the CDR3 is TGCAGCGTTGAAAGGGGGACAGGCACAGATACGCAGTATTTT. Its protein product is CSVERGTGTDTQYF. The chain employs TRBV29-1 and TRBJ2-3, with 7 bases lining up with TRBD1. Germline V gene sequence: CDR1 SQVTM, CDR2 ANQGSEA. V gave up 2 bases and J gave up 1 base; unmatched junction bases: 3. CDR3 length: 14 residues.